The present T cell receptor beta chain was sequenced within a study of OX40 agonist ivuxolimab in advanced cancers. Study-level background: Ivuxolimab was a fully human IgG2 agonistic monoclonal antibody targeting the costimulatory receptor OX40 (CD134). Intravenous ivuxolimab was administered to patients every 2 weeks at six dose levels: 0.01, 0.1, 0.3, 1.5, 3 and 10 mg/kg. Among the roughly 52 dose-escalation patients, some 20 had hepatocellular carcinoma, around 15 melanoma, 9 renal cell carcinoma and 9 head and neck cancer. In the dose-escalation cohort, around 80% of patients were male, and the mean age was 60 years with a range of roughly 20 to 85. Prior anti-PD-1, anti-PD-L1 or anti-CTLA-4 therapy was permitted, and approximately 40% of dose-escalation patients had received checkpoint inhibitors. Three dose-escalation patients achieved partial responses, one with hepatocellular carcinoma and two with cutaneous melanoma. Peripheral TCRbeta sequencing aimed to test whether ivuxolimab altered TCR sequence diversity and caused clonal T-cell expansion. The paper covers the monotherapy dose-escalation part of the phase I ivuxolimab trial, which included N ≈ 52 patients. Study-level results and caveats: After ivuxolimab, more expanded clones were found on average in CD8+ T cells than in CD4+ T cells. In the 0.1-3.0 mg/kg groups, partial responders had among the lowest normalized peripheral clonal expansion, particularly in CD8+ T cells. At doses of 0.1 to 3.0 mg/kg, clonal expansion of both CD4+ and CD8+ blood T cells was observed from baseline to week 6. The antigen specificity of the peripheral T cells that underwent clonal expansion was not determined. Low levels of normalized T-cell clonal expansion were also seen in some patients who did not respond.

The CDR3, from cysteine to phenylalanine, totals 13 residues. Kept here is only the CDR3 DNA, which spans 39 bases and is read in frame from base 1. CDR1 and CDR2, looked up from the germline V gene, are SGHNT and YENEEA. Points on this clone: Its antigen has not been determined. The junction departs from germline at one end; a sequencing error may be responsible.

Genomic DNA was extracted from sorted cells for sequencing of the TCRbeta CDR3 region. TCRbeta CDR3 regions were sequenced using the immunoSEQ Assay. The clones in this table, taken by TCRdb from immuneACCESS, are in-frame only. Not every clone is retained; where verified, under half of the shortfall comes from an unresolved V gene, and the cause of the rest is unknown. Here the sample has roughly 77,000 clones; around 92% occur a single time. The top ten clonotypes cover 0.53% of the sample. Patients with autoimmune disease history or receiving systemic immunosuppression were excluded from the trial. In every dose cohort, peripheral blood was drawn for TCR sequencing at baseline, cycle 4 day 1, and cycle 7 day 1. Samples came from an open-label, multicenter, first-in-human phase I dose-escalation trial of ivuxolimab. Adults with locally advanced or metastatic melanoma, renal cell, hepatocellular, or head and neck squamous cell carcinoma were enrolled in the trial. Before TCR sequencing, CD4+ T cells and CD8+ T cells from peripheral blood were sorted into separate populations.

This receptor was obtained from an adult with an advanced solid tumor such as melanoma, head and neck, liver or kidney cancer. In this chain, TRBV11-3 is recombined with TRBJ2-7, with the D segment identity uncertain. Material: CD4+ or CD8+ T cells sorted from blood, obtained in a trial of the OX40 agonist ivuxolimab. Read as DNA, the sequence is TGTGCCAGCAGCTTAGGGCAATCCTCCGAGCAGTACTTC. This sequence encodes CASSLGQSSEQYF. Full variable domain (CDR3 extended with the reference TRBV11-3 and TRBJ2-7 proteins): EAGVVQSPRYKIIEKKQPVAFWCNPISGHNTLYWYLQNLGQGPELLIRYENEEAVDDSQLPKDRFSAERLKGVDSTLKIQPAELGDSAVYLCASSLGQSSEQYFGPGTRLTVT.